This TCR beta chain appears in the sequencing data of a study of T cell changes during pregnancy in multiple sclerosis. Clones were read by immunoSEQ multiplex PCR, and TCRdb kept only the in-frame ones, dropping some. The repertoire includes roughly 33,000 clones, 90% to 95% of them detected once, and around 2.7% sits in the top ten. CDR1 is MRHNA and CDR2 is SNTAGT in the germline V gene. The CDR3 length is 15 residues. Between the trimmed V and J ends, which lost 3 bases and 5 bases, there was a span of 11 bases. The sample consisted of CD4+ T cells from peripheral blood mononuclear cells, taken in the third trimester of pregnancy. The chain is built from TRBV6-4 and TRBJ1-6; D perhaps matches TRBD1 (5 bases). The source is a female donor in good health, enrolled as a control in a pregnancy study. In DNA form, the CDR3 reads TGTGCCAGCAGTGAGTCCGGGGGGAATAATTCACCCCTCCACTTT. It specifies CASSESGGNNSPLHF.